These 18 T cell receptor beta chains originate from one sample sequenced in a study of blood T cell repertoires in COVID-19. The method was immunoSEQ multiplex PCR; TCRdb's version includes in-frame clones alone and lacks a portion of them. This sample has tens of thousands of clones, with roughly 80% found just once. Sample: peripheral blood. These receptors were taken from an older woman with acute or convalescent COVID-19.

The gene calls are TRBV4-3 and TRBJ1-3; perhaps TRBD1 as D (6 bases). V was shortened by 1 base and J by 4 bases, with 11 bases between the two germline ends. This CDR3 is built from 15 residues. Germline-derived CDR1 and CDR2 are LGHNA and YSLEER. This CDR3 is CASSQASGQGNTIYF. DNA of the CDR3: TGCGCCAGCAGCCAAGCATCGGGACAAGGAAACACCATATATTTT.

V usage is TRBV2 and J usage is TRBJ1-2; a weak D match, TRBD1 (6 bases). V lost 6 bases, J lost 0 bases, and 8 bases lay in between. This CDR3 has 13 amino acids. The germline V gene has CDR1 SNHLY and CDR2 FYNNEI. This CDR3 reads CASRDRANYGYTF. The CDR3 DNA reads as TGTGCCAGCAGGGACAGAGCTAACTATGGCTACACCTTC.

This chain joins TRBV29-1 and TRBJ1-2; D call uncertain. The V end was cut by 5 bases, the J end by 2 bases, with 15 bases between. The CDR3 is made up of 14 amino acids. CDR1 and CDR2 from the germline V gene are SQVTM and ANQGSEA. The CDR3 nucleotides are TGCAGCGTTCCGCACCGGGTCGGGAACTATGGCTACACCTTC. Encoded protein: CSVPHRVGNYGYTF.

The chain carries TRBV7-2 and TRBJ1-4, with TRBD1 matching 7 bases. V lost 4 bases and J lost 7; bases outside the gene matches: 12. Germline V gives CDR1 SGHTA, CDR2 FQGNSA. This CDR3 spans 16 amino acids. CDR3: CASSSGRQGNSEKLFF. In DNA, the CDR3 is TGTGCCAGCAGCTCCGGAAGACAGGGTAATTCTGAAAAACTGTTTTTT.

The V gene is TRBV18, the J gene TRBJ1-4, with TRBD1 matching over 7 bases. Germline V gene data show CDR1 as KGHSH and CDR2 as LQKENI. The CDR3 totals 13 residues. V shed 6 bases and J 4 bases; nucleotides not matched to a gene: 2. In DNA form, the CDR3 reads TGTGCCAGCTCGGGGACAGATAATGAAAAACTGTTTTTT. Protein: CASSGTDNEKLFF.

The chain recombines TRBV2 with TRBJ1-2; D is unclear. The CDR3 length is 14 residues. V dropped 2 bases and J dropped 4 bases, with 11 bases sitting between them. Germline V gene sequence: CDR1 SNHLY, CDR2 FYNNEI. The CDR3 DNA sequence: TGTGCCAGCAGTGAAAATGGGGAGGGCTATGGCTACACCTTC. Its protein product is CASSENGEGYGYTF.

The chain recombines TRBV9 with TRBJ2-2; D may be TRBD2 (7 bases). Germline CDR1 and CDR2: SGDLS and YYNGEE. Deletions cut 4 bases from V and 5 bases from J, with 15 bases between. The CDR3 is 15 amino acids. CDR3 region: CASSPRGGGTGELFF. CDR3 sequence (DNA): TGTGCCAGCAGCCCCCGAGGGGGGGGGACCGGGGAGCTGTTTTTT.

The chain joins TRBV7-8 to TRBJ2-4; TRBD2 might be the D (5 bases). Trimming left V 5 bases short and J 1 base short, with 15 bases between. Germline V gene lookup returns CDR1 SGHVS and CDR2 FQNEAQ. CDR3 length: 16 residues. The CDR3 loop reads CASSTGFGGAKNIQYF. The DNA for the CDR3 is TGTGCCAGCAGCACCGGATTCGGCGGGGCCAAAAACATTCAGTACTTC.

CDR3: CASSLSPSGGDEQFF. CDR3 DNA sequence: TGTGCCAGCAGTTTATCGCCCAGCGGGGGGGATGAGCAGTTCTTC. This rearrangement joins TRBV27 to TRBJ2-1, with TRBD2 matching over 10 bases. The CDR3 consists of 15 residues. J lost 8 bases, V lost 0 bases, and 4 bases had no gene match. Germline V gives CDR1 MNHEY, CDR2 SMNVEV (reference sequence).

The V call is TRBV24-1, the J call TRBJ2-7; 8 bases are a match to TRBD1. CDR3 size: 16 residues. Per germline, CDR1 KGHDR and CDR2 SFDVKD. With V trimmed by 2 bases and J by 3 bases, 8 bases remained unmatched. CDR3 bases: TGTGCCACCAGTGATTCGCAGGGGGCGCGAATCTACGAGCAGTACTTC. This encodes CATSDSQGARIYEQYF.

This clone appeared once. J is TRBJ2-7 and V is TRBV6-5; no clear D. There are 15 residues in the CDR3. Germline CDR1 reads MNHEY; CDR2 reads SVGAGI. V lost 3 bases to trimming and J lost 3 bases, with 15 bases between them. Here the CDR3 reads CASSYNQAVLYEQYF. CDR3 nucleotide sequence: TGTGCCAGCAGTTATAACCAGGCCGTTCTCTACGAGCAGTACTTC.

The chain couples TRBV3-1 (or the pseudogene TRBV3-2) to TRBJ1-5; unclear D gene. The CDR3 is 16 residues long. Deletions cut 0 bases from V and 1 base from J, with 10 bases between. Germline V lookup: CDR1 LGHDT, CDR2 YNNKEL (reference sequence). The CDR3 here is CASSQDAPGSNQPQHF. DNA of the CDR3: TGTGCCAGCAGCCAAGATGCTCCTGGCAGCAATCAGCCCCAGCATTTT.

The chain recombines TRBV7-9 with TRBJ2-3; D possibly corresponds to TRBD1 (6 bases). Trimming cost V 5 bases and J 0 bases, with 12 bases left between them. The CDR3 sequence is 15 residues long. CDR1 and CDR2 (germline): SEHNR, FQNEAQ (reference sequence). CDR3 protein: CASSRTELSTDTQYF. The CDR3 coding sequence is TGTGCCAGCAGCCGGACAGAGTTAAGCACAGATACGCAGTATTTT.

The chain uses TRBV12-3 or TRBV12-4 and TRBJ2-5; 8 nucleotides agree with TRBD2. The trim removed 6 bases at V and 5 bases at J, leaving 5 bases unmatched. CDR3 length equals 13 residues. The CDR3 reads CASSLGGVETQYF. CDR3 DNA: TGTGCCAGCAGCCTCGGGGGGGTGGAGACCCAGTACTTC.

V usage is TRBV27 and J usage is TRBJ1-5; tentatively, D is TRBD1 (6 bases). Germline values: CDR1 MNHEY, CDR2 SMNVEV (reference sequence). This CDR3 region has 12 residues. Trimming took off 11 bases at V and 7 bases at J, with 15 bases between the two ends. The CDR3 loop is CAAGEGDQPQHF. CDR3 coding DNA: TGTGCCGCGGGGGAGGGGGACCAGCCCCAGCATTTT.

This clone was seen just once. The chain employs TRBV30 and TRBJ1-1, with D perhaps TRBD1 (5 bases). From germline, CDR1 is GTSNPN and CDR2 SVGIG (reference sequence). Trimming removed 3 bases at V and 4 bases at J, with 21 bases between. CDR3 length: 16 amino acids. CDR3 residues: CAWRGTLSREGTEAFF. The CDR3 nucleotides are TGTGCCTGGAGAGGGACCCTTTCCAGGGAGGGCACTGAAGCTTTCTTT.

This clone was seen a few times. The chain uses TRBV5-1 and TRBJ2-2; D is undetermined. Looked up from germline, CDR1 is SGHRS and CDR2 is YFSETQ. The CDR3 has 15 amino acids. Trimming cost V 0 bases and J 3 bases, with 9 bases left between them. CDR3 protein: CASSLVVTDTGELFF. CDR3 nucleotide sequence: TGCGCCAGCAGCTTGGTAGTCACAGACACCGGGGAGCTGTTTTTT.

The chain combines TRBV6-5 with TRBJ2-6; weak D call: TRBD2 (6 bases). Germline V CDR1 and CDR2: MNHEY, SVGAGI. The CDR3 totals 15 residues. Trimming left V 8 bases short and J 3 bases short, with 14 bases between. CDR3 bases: TGTGCCAGCCACCGGGGGACGAGTGGGGCCAACGTCCTGACTTTC. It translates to CASHRGTSGANVLTF.